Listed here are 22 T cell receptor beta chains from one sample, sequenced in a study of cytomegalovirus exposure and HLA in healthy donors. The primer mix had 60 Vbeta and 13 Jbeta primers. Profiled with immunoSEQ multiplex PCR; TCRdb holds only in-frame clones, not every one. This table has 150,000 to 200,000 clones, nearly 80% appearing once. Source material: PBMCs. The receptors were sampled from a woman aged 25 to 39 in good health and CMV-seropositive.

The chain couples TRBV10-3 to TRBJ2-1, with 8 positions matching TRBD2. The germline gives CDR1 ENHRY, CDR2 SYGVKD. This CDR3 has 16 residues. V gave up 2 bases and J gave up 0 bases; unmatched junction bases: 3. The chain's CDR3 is CAISEGSGISYNEQFF. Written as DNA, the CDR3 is TGTGCCATCAGTGAGGGTAGCGGGATCTCCTACAATGAGCAGTTCTTC.

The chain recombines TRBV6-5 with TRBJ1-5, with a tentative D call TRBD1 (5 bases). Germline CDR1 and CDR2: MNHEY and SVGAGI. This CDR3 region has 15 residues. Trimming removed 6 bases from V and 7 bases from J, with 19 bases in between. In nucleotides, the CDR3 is TGTGCCAGCAGCCGGGGCGGAGGGAGCGGACAGCCCCAGCATTTT. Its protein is CASSRGGGSGQPQHF.

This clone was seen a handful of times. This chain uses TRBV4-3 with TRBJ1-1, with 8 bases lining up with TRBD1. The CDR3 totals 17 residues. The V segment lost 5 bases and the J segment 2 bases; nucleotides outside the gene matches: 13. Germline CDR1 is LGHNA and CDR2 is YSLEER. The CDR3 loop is CASSKKATGTGNTEAFF. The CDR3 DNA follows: TGCGCCAGCAGCAAGAAAGCTACCGGGACAGGAAACACTGAAGCTTTCTTT.

In DNA, the CDR3 is TGTGCCAGCAGTTTACCCTCCACAGGGTATAATTCACCCCTCCACTTT. Residues: CASSLPSTGYNSPLHF. The chain links TRBV28 to TRBJ1-6; D possibly corresponds to TRBD1 (6 bases). V lost 2 bases and J 4 bases, leaving 12 bases between the germline ends. The CDR3 sequence is 16 residues long. The germline CDR1 and CDR2 sequences are MDHEN and SYDVKM.

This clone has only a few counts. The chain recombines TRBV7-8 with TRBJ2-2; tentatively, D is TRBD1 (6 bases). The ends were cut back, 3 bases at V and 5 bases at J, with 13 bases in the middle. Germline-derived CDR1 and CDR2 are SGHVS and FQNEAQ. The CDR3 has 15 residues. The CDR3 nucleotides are TGTGCCAGCAGCTTGGTAGGGGGAATGACCGGGGAGCTGTTTTTT. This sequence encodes CASSLVGGMTGELFF.

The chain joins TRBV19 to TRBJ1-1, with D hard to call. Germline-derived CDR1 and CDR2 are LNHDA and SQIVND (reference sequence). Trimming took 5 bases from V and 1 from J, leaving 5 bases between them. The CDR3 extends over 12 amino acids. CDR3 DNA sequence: TGTGCCAGTAGTTTGCGGAACACTGAAGCTTTCTTT. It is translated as CASSLRNTEAFF.

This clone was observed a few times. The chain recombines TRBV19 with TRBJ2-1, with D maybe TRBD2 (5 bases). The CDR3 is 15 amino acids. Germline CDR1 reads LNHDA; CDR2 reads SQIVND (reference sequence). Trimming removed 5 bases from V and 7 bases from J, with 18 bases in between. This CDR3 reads CASSAPGPWRNEQFF. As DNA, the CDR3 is TGTGCCAGTAGTGCCCCAGGCCCTTGGAGGAATGAGCAGTTCTTC.

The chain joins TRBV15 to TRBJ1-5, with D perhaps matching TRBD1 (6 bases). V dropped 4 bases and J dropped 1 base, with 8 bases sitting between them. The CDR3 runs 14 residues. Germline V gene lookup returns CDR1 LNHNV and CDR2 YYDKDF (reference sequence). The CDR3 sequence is CATSTDRSNQPQHF. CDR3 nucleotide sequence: TGTGCCACCAGCACGGACAGAAGCAATCAGCCCCAGCATTTT. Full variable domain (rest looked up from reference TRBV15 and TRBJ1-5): DAMVIQNPRYQVTQFGKPVTLSCSQTLNHNVMYWYQQKSSQAPKLLFHYYDKDFNNEADTPDNFQSRRPNTSFCFLDIRSPGLGDTAMYLCATSTDRSNQPQHFGDGTRLSIL.

DNA of the CDR3: TGTGCCAGCAGCTTATTAGGGGGGAACACCGGGGAGCTGTTTTTT. It translates to CASSLLGGNTGELFF. The genes are TRBV7-9 and TRBJ2-2; a possible D gene is TRBD1 (6 bases). The germline gives CDR1 SEHNR, CDR2 FQNEAQ (reference sequence). The V end was cut by 2 bases, the J end by 1 base, with 8 bases between. CDR3 length: 15 residues.

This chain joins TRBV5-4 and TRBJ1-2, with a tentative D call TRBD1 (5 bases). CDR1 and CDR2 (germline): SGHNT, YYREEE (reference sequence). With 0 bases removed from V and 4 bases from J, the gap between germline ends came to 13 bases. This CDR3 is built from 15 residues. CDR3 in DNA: TGTGCCAGCAGCTTGGAGCTCGCGGACATCTATGGCTACACCTTC. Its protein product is CASSLELADIYGYTF.

The CDR3 coding sequence is TGCGCCAGCAGTGGGGGACCGGGACAGGGCGCCGGGGAGCTGTTTTTT. Protein: CASSGGPGQGAGELFF. The V and J genes are TRBV10-1 and TRBJ2-2, with 9 bases matching TRBD1. V lost 4 bases to trimming and J lost 6 bases; unmatched junction nucleotides: 9. CDR3 length equals 16 residues. The germline CDR1 and CDR2 sequences are WNHNN and SYGVQD (reference sequence).

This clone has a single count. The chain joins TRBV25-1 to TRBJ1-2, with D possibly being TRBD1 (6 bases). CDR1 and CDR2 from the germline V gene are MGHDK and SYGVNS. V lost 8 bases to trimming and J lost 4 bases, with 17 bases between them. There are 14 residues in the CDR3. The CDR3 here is CASANTRDTYGYTF. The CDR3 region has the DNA TGTGCCAGCGCCAACACCCGGGACACCTATGGCTACACCTTC.

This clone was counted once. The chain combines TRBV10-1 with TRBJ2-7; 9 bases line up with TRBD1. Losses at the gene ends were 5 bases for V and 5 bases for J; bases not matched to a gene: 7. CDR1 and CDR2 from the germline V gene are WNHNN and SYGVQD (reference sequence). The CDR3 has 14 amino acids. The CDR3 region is CASSQQGARDEQYF. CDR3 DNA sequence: TGCGCCAGCAGTCAACAGGGGGCTCGGGACGAGCAGTACTTC.

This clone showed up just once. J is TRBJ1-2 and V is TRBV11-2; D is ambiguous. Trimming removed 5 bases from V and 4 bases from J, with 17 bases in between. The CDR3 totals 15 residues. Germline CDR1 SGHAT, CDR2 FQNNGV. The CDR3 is CASSQGSGNAYGYTF. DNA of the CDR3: TGTGCCAGCAGCCAAGGGTCGGGGAATGCCTATGGCTACACCTTC.

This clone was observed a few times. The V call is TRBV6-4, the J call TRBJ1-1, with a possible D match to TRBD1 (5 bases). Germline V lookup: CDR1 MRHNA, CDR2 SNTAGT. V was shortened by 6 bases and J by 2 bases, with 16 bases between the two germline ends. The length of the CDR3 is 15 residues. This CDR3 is CASSPGVGGNTEAFF. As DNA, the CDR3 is TGTGCCAGCAGCCCCGGGGTCGGGGGAAACACTGAAGCTTTCTTT.

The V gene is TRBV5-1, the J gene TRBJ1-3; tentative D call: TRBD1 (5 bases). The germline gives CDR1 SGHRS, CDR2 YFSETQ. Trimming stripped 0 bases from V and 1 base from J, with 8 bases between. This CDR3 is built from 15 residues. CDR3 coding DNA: TGCGCCAGCAGCTTGGCCGGGGGGTCTGGAAACACCATATATTTT. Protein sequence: CASSLAGGSGNTIYF.

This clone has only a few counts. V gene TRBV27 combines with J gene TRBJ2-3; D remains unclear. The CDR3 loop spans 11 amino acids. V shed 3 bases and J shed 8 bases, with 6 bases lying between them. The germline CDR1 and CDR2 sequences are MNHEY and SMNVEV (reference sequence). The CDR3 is CASSFSGTQYF. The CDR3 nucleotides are TGTGCCAGCAGTTTTAGTGGTACGCAGTATTTT.

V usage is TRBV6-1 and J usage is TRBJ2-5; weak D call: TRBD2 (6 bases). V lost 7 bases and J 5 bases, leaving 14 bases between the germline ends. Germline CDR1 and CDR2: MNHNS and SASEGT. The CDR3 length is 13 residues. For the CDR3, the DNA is TGTGCCAGCAACCTCGGGGGTGATGAGACCCAGTACTTC. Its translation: CASNLGGDETQYF.

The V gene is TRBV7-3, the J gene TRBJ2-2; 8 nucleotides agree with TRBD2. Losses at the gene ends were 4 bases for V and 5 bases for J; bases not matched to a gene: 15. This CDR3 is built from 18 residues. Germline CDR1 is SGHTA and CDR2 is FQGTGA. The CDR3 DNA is TGTGCCAGCAGCTCCCGGCCTCAGGGAAGCGGGGGTACCGGGGAGCTGTTTTTT. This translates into CASSSRPQGSGGTGELFF.

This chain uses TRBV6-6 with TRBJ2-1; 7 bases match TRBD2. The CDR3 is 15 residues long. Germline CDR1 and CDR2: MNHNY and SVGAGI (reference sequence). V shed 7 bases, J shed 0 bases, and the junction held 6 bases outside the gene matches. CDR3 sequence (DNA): TGTGCCAGCATCTTACTAGCGACCTCCTACAATGAGCAGTTCTTC. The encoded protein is CASILLATSYNEQFF.

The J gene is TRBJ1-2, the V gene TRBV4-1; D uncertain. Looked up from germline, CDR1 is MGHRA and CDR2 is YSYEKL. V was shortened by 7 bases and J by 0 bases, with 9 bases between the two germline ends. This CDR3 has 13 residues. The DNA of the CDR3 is TGCGCCAGCACACCCGAGACTAACTATGGCTACACCTTC. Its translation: CASTPETNYGYTF.

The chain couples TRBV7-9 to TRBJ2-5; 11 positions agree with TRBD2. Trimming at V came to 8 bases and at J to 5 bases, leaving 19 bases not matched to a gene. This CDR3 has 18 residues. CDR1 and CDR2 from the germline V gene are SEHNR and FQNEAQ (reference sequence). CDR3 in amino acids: CASSLPRLAGGGKETQYF. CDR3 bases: TGTGCCAGCTCCCTTCCCCGCCTAGCGGGGGGCGGGAAGGAGACCCAGTACTTC.